This T cell receptor (beta chain) was retrieved from a study of OX40 agonist ivuxolimab in advanced cancers. As for the study in general: Six ivuxolimab dose levels, 0.01 to 10 mg/kg, were given intravenously every 2 weeks.

Only in-frame clones appear in the TCRdb table, and some are missing; sequencing was by immunoSEQ multiplex PCR. Among about 40,000 clones listed, about 88% were seen once. The CDR3 is 14 amino acids. Germline V gene lookup returns CDR1 SGDLS and CDR2 YYNGEE. V lost 0 bases and J lost 2, with 9 bases in between. The V call is TRBV9, the J call TRBJ2-7, with D possibly called TRBD1 or TRBD2 (5 bases each). Material: CD4+ or CD8+ T cells sorted from blood, obtained in a trial of the OX40 agonist ivuxolimab. This sequence was found in an adult with an advanced solid tumor such as melanoma, head and neck, liver or kidney cancer. The CDR3 protein is CASSVGDDTYEQYF. The CDR3 DNA reads as TGTGCCAGCAGCGTAGGGGACGACACCTACGAGCAGTACTTC.